The 14 T cell receptor beta chains reported below all come from one sample, sequenced in a study of PD-1 blockade in classical Hodgkin lymphoma. Time point reported: cycle 4 day 1 (C4D1), after 6 weeks of nivolumab. Each of the patients experienced relapse following autologous stem cell transplantation, and their brentuximab vedotin exposure differed. Magnetic negative selection purified CD4+ T cells from thawed PBMCs. Some clones are missing from TCRdb's copy, which holds only in-frame ones; the method was immunoSEQ multiplex PCR. The sample lists under 20,000 clones, more than 65% occurring once. The sequences come from CD4+ T cells from blood, collected before the fourth cycle of nivolumab. Every receptor here comes from a human donor with classical Hodgkin lymphoma.

The CDR3 DNA sequence: TGTGCCAGCAGGGCTTCTGCCAGGGGGAGGGAAAAACTGTTTTTT. This translates into CASRASARGREKLFF. The chain is built from TRBV28 and TRBJ1-4, with 7 bases lining up with TRBD1. The CDR3 runs 15 residues. Germline CDR1 reads MDHEN; CDR2 reads SYDVKM. The V gene end was trimmed by 6 bases and the J gene end by 8 bases; junction bases not matched to a gene: 12.

The genes are TRBV30 and TRBJ2-2; D is perhaps TRBD2 (5 bases). V was clipped by 2 bases and J by 3 bases, with 10 bases between them. The CDR3 loop spans 14 amino acids. Germline CDR1 GTSNPN, CDR2 SVGIG (reference sequence). The CDR3 reads CAWSWTAYTGELFF. The CDR3 nucleotides are TGTGCCTGGAGTTGGACTGCTTACACCGGGGAGCTGTTTTTT.

The sample holds one count of this clone. The chain is built from TRBV19 and TRBJ1-1, with a weak D call TRBD1 (6 bases). The V gene's germline CDR1 is LNHDA and CDR2 SQIVND (reference sequence). V lost 5 bases to trimming and J lost 6 bases, with 19 bases between them. The CDR3 runs to 15 residues. CDR3 in DNA: TGTGCCAGTAGTCATAGGGGGGATGGGTGGTCTGAAGCTTTCTTT. This translates into CASSHRGDGWSEAFF.

The CDR3 DNA follows: TGCGCCAGCAGCTTGGCTGCGGGAACTAGCACAGATACGCAGTATTTT. Amino acid sequence: CASSLAAGTSTDTQYF. This chain uses TRBV5-1 with TRBJ2-3; maybe TRBD2 (6 bases). Germline loops: CDR1 SGHRS, CDR2 YFSETQ. The CDR3 runs 16 residues. The ends were cut back, 0 bases at V and 0 bases at J, with 11 bases in the middle.

This chain connects TRBV6-5 to TRBJ2-3; 10 bases agree with TRBD1. Germline CDR1 is MNHEY and CDR2 is SVGAGI. The CDR3 spans 15 residues. The ends lost 6 bases at V and 3 bases at J; junction bases unmatched: 6. The CDR3 bases are TGTGCCAGCAGCCCATGGGGACAGGGGACAGATACGCAGTATTTT. Translated, it gives CASSPWGQGTDTQYF.

This chain links TRBV5-8 with TRBJ2-7; D is unclear. The V and J ends lost 1 base and 3 bases respectively, with 2 bases between them. The CDR3 totals 11 residues. Germline V CDR1 and CDR2: SGHTS, YDEGEE. The CDR3 nucleotides are TGTGCCAGCAGCTTGTACTACGAGCAGTACTTC. This encodes CASSLYYEQYF.

The rearrangement joins TRBV9 to TRBJ2-7; no firm D call. V gave up 1 base and J gave up 3 bases, with 14 bases separating them. Germline loops: CDR1 SGDLS, CDR2 YYNGEE. This CDR3 is 15 amino acids long. CDR3 residues: CASSVSPLPYYEQYF. The CDR3 DNA is TGTGCCAGCAGCGTAAGCCCCCTCCCCTACTACGAGCAGTACTTC.

The rearrangement uses TRBV2 and TRBJ1-2, with D possibly being TRBD1 (5 bases). Looked up from germline, CDR1 is SNHLY and CDR2 is FYNNEI. V dropped 2 bases and J dropped 7 bases, with 17 bases sitting between them. The CDR3 is 15 residues long. The CDR3 is CASSELSGDVGGYTF. The CDR3 DNA reads TGTGCCAGCAGTGAATTGTCTGGGGACGTGGGTGGCTACACCTTC.

The rearrangement joins TRBV9 to TRBJ2-3; 9 nucleotides match TRBD2. This CDR3 is 15 amino acids long. J lost 3 bases, V lost 0 bases, and 2 bases had no gene match. In germline, CDR1 is SGDLS, CDR2 YYNGEE. The CDR3: CASSVGRGGTDTQYF. CDR3 nucleotides: TGTGCCAGCAGCGTAGGGCGGGGGGGAACAGATACGCAGTATTTT. Looking up the rest from reference TRBV9 and TRBJ2-3 gives the full variable domain: DSGVTQTPKHLITATGQRVTLRCSPRSGDLSVYWYQQSLDQGLQFLIQYYNGEERAKGNILERFSAQQFPDLHSELNLSSLELGDSALYFCASSVGRGGTDTQYFGPGTRLTVL.

This chain connects TRBV29-1 to TRBJ1-4, with TRBD1 matching 8 bases. This CDR3 is 13 amino acids long. Losses at the gene ends were 3 bases for V and 8 bases for J; bases not matched to a gene: 5. CDR1 SQVTM and CDR2 ANQGSEA come from the germline V gene. CDR3 sequence reads: CSVEARQGEKLFF. The CDR3 DNA sequence: TGCAGCGTTGAGGCAAGACAGGGGGAAAAACTGTTTTTT.

This chain connects TRBV4-1 to TRBJ1-5; D not certain. The ends were cut back, 0 bases at V and 4 bases at J, with 4 bases in the middle. Germline CDR1 MGHRA, CDR2 YSYEKL. This CDR3 has 13 residues. CDR3 region: CASSQDRNQPQHF. CDR3 bases: TGCGCCAGCAGCCAAGACAGGAATCAGCCCCAGCATTTT.

The rearrangement links TRBV7-9 to TRBJ1-2; D remains ambiguous. Germline V gene sequence: CDR1 SEHNR, CDR2 FQNEAQ (reference sequence). Trimming took off 1 base at V and 4 bases at J, with 10 bases between the two ends. The CDR3 runs 14 residues. CDR3 sequence (DNA): TGTGCCAGCAGCTTAGGACACCAAACCTATGGCTACACCTTC. Translating gives CASSLGHQTYGYTF.

The rearrangement links TRBV9 to TRBJ2-2, with D perhaps TRBD1 or TRBD2 (5 bases each). The CDR3 is 16 residues long. Germline values: CDR1 SGDLS, CDR2 YYNGEE. V dropped 4 bases and J dropped 0 bases, with 13 bases sitting between them. The CDR3 reads CASSPDGTANTGELFF. In DNA form, the CDR3 reads TGTGCCAGCAGCCCCGACGGGACCGCGAACACCGGGGAGCTGTTTTTT.

The DNA of the CDR3 is TGCGCCAGCAGCTTAACGACCAACTCCCCATTCTATGGCTACACCTTC. This sequence encodes CASSLTTNSPFYGYTF. The chain is built from TRBV5-1 and TRBJ1-2, with no clear D. Between the trimmed V and J ends, which lost 2 bases and 4 bases, there was a span of 18 bases. Looked up from germline, CDR1 is SGHRS and CDR2 is YFSETQ. The CDR3 contains 16 residues.